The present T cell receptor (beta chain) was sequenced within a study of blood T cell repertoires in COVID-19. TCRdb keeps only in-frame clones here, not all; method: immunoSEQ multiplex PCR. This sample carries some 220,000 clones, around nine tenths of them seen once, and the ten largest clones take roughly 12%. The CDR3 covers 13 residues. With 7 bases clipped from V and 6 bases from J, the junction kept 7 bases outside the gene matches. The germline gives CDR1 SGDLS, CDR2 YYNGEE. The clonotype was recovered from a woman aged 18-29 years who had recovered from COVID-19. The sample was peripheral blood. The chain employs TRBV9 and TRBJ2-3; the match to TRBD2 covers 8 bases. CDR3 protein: CASSPGGPDTQYF. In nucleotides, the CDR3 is TGTGCCAGCTCACCGGGAGGGCCGGATACGCAGTATTTT.